A selection of T cell receptor beta chains follows, all from one sample in a study of blood T cell repertoires in COVID-19. The table came from immunoSEQ multiplex PCR; TCRdb's copy has only in-frame clones and leaves some out. This sample carries just over 150,000 clones, roughly 90% of them seen once, and the ten largest clones take roughly 5%. Material for sequencing was peripheral blood. Receptors originate from a man between 25 and 39 years old with COVID-19, enrolled during active disease. Both conserved end residues are part of each CDR3. A D gene is named only where the DNA matches it firmly. Rows give clone size only sometimes, using once, few, many, or a class for an expanded clone.

clone_size | d_call | j_call | v_call | cdr3_aa | cdr3_nt
. | . | TRBJ2-3 | TRBV24-1 | CATGRGDRSDTQYF | TGTGCCACCGGGCGGGGTGATAGGTCAGATACGCAGTATTTT
. | TRBD1 | TRBJ2-3 | TRBV5-8 | CASCRTGAVTDTQYF | TGTGCCAGCTGCAGGACAGGGGCTGTAACAGATACGCAGTATTTT
. | TRBD1 | TRBJ2-3 | TRBV12-5 | CASGTGQGSDTQYF | TGTGCTAGTGGTACAGGACAGGGTTCAGATACGCAGTATTTT
. | . | TRBJ2-7 | TRBV28 | CATVRDTRSYEQYF | TGTGCCACCGTCCGGGACACCCGCTCCTACGAGCAGTACTTC
once | . | TRBJ2-7 | TRBV5-4 | CASRSYSSYEQYF | TGTGCCAGCAGGTCCTATTCCTCCTACGAGCAGTACTTC
. | TRBD2 | TRBJ2-1 | TRBV11-2 | CASSLRISGGPGEQFF | TGTGCCAGCAGCTTGAGGATTAGCGGGGGCCCGGGGGAGCAGTTCTTC
. | . | TRBJ2-7 | TRBV19 | CASSLQWSGRYEQYF | TGTGCCAGTAGTCTCCAATGGAGCGGCCGCTACGAGCAGTACTTC
. | TRBD1 | TRBJ1-4 | TRBV30 | CAWSDQGQGAREKLFF | TGTGCCTGGAGTGACCAAGGACAGGGGGCAAGAGAAAAACTGTTTTTT
. | TRBD1 | TRBJ1-1 | TRBV6-5 | CASSQTGTNTEAFF | TGTGCCAGCAGTCAGACAGGGACGAACACTGAAGCTTTCTTT
. | . | TRBJ2-1 | TRBV21-1 | CASSNCPERQGPYNEQFF | TGTGCCAGCAGCAATTGTCCCGAACGCCAGGGGCCCTACAATGAGCAGTTCTTC
. | . | TRBJ1-5 | TRBV27 | CASSRGGPGQPQHF | TGTGCCAGCTCTCGGGGGGGGCCGGGGCAGCCCCAGCATTTT
. | . | TRBJ2-1 | TRBV6-5 | CASIQTGHGFNEQFF | TGTGCCAGCATCCAAACGGGACATGGTTTCAATGAGCAGTTCTTC
. | TRBD1 | TRBJ1-2 | TRBV19 | CASSIGLGQGDGYGYTF | TGTGCCAGTAGTATAGGATTGGGACAGGGGGATGGCTATGGCTACACCTTC
few | TRBD1 | TRBJ2-2 | TRBV28 | CASSLGRGHRAGELFF | TGTGCCAGCAGTTTAGGCAGGGGGCATCGGGCCGGGGAGCTGTTTTTT